This entry lists 15 T cell receptor beta chains sequenced from one sample in a study of blood T cell repertoires in COVID-19. Assay used: immunoSEQ multiplex PCR; TCRdb lists only in-frame clones, some missing. The profile shows under 45,000 clones, approximately 90% of them singletons. Sequencing input: peripheral blood. All receptors derive from a woman of 80 years or more in a cohort sampled during active or convalescent COVID-19.

In this sample, this clone turned up once. V is TRBV5-6 and J is TRBJ2-7; D may be TRBD2 (5 bases). V lost 5 bases and J 0 bases, leaving 18 bases between the germline ends. CDR1 and CDR2 from the germline V gene are SGHDT and YYEEEE. There are 16 residues in the CDR3. Here the CDR3 reads CASSPGVVAVSYEQYF. The CDR3 coding sequence is TGTGCCAGCAGTCCCGGGGTCGTGGCCGTCTCCTACGAGCAGTACTTC.

The chain employs TRBV19 and TRBJ2-5, with D tentatively TRBD1 (6 bases). This CDR3 has 15 amino acids. The germline gives CDR1 LNHDA, CDR2 SQIVND (reference sequence). V shed 3 bases and J shed 3 bases, with 14 bases lying between them. CDR3 loop: CASSIGTGTKETQYF. The CDR3 DNA reads as TGTGCCAGTAGTATCGGGACCGGGACAAAAGAGACCCAGTACTTC.

The chain carries TRBV19 and TRBJ1-2; D unclear. V gave up 3 bases and J gave up 10 bases, with 24 bases separating them. The CDR3 runs 16 residues. Germline V gene data show CDR1 as LNHDA and CDR2 as SQIVND (reference sequence). The CDR3 sequence: CASSISGTATRRVYTF. In DNA, the CDR3 is TGTGCCAGTAGTATCTCGGGTACGGCCACCCGGAGAGTCTACACCTTC.

CDR3 region: CASRQGQQNSPLHF. The CDR3 DNA reads as TGTGCCAGCAGACAGGGACAGCAAAATTCACCCCTCCACTTT. The chain is built from TRBV25-1 and TRBJ1-6; TRBD1 aligns across 7 bases. The length of the CDR3 is 14 residues. The germline gives CDR1 MGHDK, CDR2 SYGVNS. Trimming cost V 6 bases and J 7 bases; bases outside gene matches: 6.

This chain's CDR3 is CASSPDWDRVLEQYF. CDR3 in DNA: TGTGCCAGCAGCCCCGACTGGGACAGGGTGCTCGAGCAGTACTTC. The rearrangement uses TRBV7-2 and TRBJ2-7; 9 bases match TRBD1. Germline V CDR1 and CDR2: SGHTA, FQGNSA. The CDR3 length is 15 residues. The V and J ends lost 5 bases and 6 bases, in that order; junction bases with no gene match: 11.

This chain joins TRBV6-5 and TRBJ2-7; TRBD1 aligns across 7 bases. This CDR3 contains 13 residues. CDR1 and CDR2 (germline): MNHEY, SVGAGI. The ends lost 10 bases at V and 1 base at J; junction bases unmatched: 7. The CDR3 DNA is TGTGCCACCCGGGACAGTCTTTCCTACGAGCAGTACTTC. Its translation is CATRDSLSYEQYF.

This clone was observed once. The rearrangement joins TRBV18 to TRBJ1-4; no reliable D call. CDR3 size: 11 residues. Trimming took 7 bases from V and 8 from J, leaving 8 bases between them. The germline CDR1 and CDR2 sequences are KGHSH and LQKENI. This CDR3 reads CASLSGEKLFF. Here the CDR3 DNA reads TGTGCCAGCTTATCGGGGGAAAAACTGTTTTTT.

V is TRBV11-2 and J is TRBJ2-7, with D possibly being TRBD2 (5 bases). In germline, CDR1 is SGHAT, CDR2 FQNNGV. V was trimmed by 1 base and J by 2 bases, leaving 9 bases between them. This CDR3 spans 14 amino acids. The CDR3 sequence is CASSLAAGTYEQYF. The DNA of the CDR3 is TGTGCCAGCAGCTTAGCGGCGGGTACCTACGAGCAGTACTTC.

V gene TRBV6-2 or TRBV6-3 combines with J gene TRBJ1-5, with D perhaps matching TRBD1 (6 bases). Germline lookup yields CDR1 MNHEY and CDR2 SVGEGT. The ends were cut back, 2 bases at V and 1 base at J, with 18 bases in the middle. The length of the CDR3 is 18 residues. CDR3 DNA sequence: TGTGCCAGCAGTTACCCTCGAGATCAGCAGGGGAGCAATCAGCCCCAGCATTTT. Its translation: CASSYPRDQQGSNQPQHF.

The chain has TRBV11-2 and TRBJ2-7; tentatively, D is TRBD2 (6 bases). CDR3 size: 16 residues. Germline CDR1 is SGHAT and CDR2 is FQNNGV. The V and J ends lost 1 base and 4 bases respectively, with 17 bases between them. In DNA, the CDR3 is TGTGCCAGCAGCTTAGGGGCTCGGGAGCTAGTGTACGAGCAGTACTTC. It encodes CASSLGARELVYEQYF.

This sequence joins TRBV11-3 and TRBJ2-5, with D uncertain. The CDR3 covers 13 residues. The germline V and J ends were trimmed by 5 bases and 6 bases, with 13 bases remaining between them. Germline V gene lookup returns CDR1 SGHNT and CDR2 YENEEA. The DNA of the CDR3 is TGTGCCAGCAGCGCCCAGTCCAGTCAGACCCAGTACTTC. Translating it yields CASSAQSSQTQYF.

This clone appeared once. V gene TRBV5-1 combines with J gene TRBJ1-3; TRBD1 might be the D (6 bases). Per the germline V gene, CDR1 is SGHRS and CDR2 is YFSETQ. Trimming cost V 2 bases and J 3 bases, with 9 bases left between them. CDR3 length: 14 residues. The CDR3 reads CASSLSGVGNTIYF. DNA of the CDR3: TGCGCCAGCAGCTTATCAGGGGTTGGAAACACCATATATTTT. Looking up the rest from reference TRBV5-1 and TRBJ1-3 gives the full variable domain: KAGVTQTPRYLIKTRGQQVTLSCSPISGHRSVSWYQQTPGQGLQFLFEYFSETQRNKGNFPGRFSGRQFSNSRSEMNVSTLELGDSALYLCASSLSGVGNTIYFGEGSWLTVV.

J is TRBJ1-2 and V is TRBV5-4; D is uncertain. V dropped 0 bases and J dropped 7 bases, with 10 bases sitting between them. This CDR3 comprises 13 residues. CDR1 and CDR2 (germline): SGHNT, YYREEE (reference sequence). The CDR3 DNA follows: TGTGCCAGCAGCTTGGCCCAGGAAGGTGGCTACACCTTC. Translated, it gives CASSLAQEGGYTF.

The rearrangement uses TRBV7-7 and TRBJ2-1, with 8 bases fitting TRBD1. The V segment lost 5 bases and the J segment 4 bases; nucleotides outside the gene matches: 7. Germline V CDR1 and CDR2: SSHAT, FNYEAQ (reference sequence). The CDR3 contains 15 residues. The CDR3 protein is CASSRGQAQYNEQFF. DNA for the CDR3: TGTGCCAGCAGCAGGGGACAGGCCCAATACAATGAGCAGTTCTTC. The variable domain in full, with the rest retrieved from reference TRBV7-7 and TRBJ2-1, is GAGVSQSPRYKVTKRGQDVTLRCDPISSHATLYWYQQALGQGPEFLTYFNYEAQPDKSGLPSDRFSAERPEGSISTLTIQRTEQRDSAMYRCASSRGQAQYNEQFFGPGTRLTVL.

The chain has TRBV4-2 and TRBJ2-2; D is unresolved. V lost 0 bases and J 6 bases, leaving 11 bases between the germline ends. Germline values: CDR1 LGHNA, CDR2 YNFKEQ. This CDR3 has 15 amino acids. Here the CDR3 reads CASSQELAIPGELFF. The DNA of the CDR3 is TGTGCCAGCAGCCAAGAATTGGCCATACCCGGGGAGCTGTTTTTT.